These T cell receptor beta chains were read from a single sample in a study of radiotherapy plus CTLA-4 blockade in lung cancer. Here immunoSEQ multiplex PCR was the method, and the copy in TCRdb shows in-frame clones only, minus some. The data contain 50,000 or so clones, 65% to 80% of them singletons. The sequenced sample was peripheral blood, obtained from a patient treated with radiotherapy plus ipilimumab. These TCRs come from a human donor with non-small cell lung cancer who had a partial response to radiotherapy plus ipilimumab. Both conserved end residues are part of each CDR3. The D gene is left open where the match is weak.

TRBV6-6	TRBJ2-5	NA	TGTGCCAGCAGTTACCAGGGGAGTCAAGAGACCCAGTACTTC	CASSYQGSQETQYF
TRBV19	TRBJ2-5	NA	TGTGCCAGTAGTATTAGGGGTCAGGAGACCCAGTACTTC	CASSIRGQETQYF
TRBV5-1	TRBJ1-4	TRBD1	TGCGCCAGCAGCTTGGAAGGGGGCGAAGTTGAAAAACTGTTTTTT	CASSLEGGEVEKLFF
TRBV6-1	TRBJ2-7	NA	TGTGCCAGCAGTGAAAGCCGGACACCGATAACCTACGAGCAGTACTTC	CASSESRTPITYEQYF
TRBV2	TRBJ2-2	TRBD2	TGTGCCAGACGGGGGGGCCCTAACACCGGGGAGCTGTTTTTT	CARRGGPNTGELFF
TRBV18	TRBJ2-7	TRBD1	TGTGCCAGCTCACCACGGGCCACAGGGGAGAAGTCCTACGAGCAGTACTTC	CASSPRATGEKSYEQYF
TRBV6-1	TRBJ1-2	NA	TGTGCCAGCAGCCGCCCGGACAGCCCCGACACCTTC	CASSRPDSPDTF
TRBV9	TRBJ1-3	TRBD1	TGTGCCAGCAGCTTAGGGACAGGGACCGATCCTGGAAACACCATATATTTT	CASSLGTGTDPGNTIYF
TRBV10-3	TRBJ1-5	NA	TGTGCCATCAGTGAGTTCCAGAACAGCAATCAGCCCCAGCATTTT	CAISEFQNSNQPQHF
TRBV11-2	TRBJ2-3	NA	TGTGCCAGCAGCAAAGGGACTTCCCTTAGCACAGATACGCAGTATTTT	CASSKGTSLSTDTQYF
TRBV7-3	TRBJ2-7	TRBD1	TGTGCCAGCAGCTCGGGGGACAGGGCGTCCGACGAGCAGTACTTC	CASSSGDRASDEQYF
TRBV14	TRBJ2-7	TRBD1	TGTGCCAGCAGCCAGGGACAGGGGGCGGTTCGCGAGCAGTACTTC	CASSQGQGAVREQYF
TRBV7-9	TRBJ1-1	TRBD1	TGTGCCAGCAGCTGGACAGGGGCGAACACTGAAGCTTTCTTT	CASSWTGANTEAFF
TRBV5-4	TRBJ2-1	TRBD1	TGTGCCAGCAGCTTCGAGGGACAGGGCTACAATGAGCAGTTCTTC	CASSFEGQGYNEQFF
TRBV6-5	TRBJ1-6	NA	TGTGCCAGCCAATTAAAAGGACGGGAAAATTCACCCCTCCACTTT	CASQLKGRENSPLHF
TRBV6-4	TRBJ1-5	NA	TGTGCCCCAAAGGGGTGCCAGCCCCAGCATTTT	CAPKGCQPQHF